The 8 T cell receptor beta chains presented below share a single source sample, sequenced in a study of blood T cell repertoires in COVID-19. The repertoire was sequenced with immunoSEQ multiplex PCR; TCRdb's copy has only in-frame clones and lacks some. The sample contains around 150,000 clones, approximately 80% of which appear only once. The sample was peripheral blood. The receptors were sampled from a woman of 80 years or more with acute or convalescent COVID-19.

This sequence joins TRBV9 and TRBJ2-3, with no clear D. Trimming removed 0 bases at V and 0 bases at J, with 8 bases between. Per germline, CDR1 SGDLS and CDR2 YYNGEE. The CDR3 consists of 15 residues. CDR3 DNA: TGTGCCAGCAGCGTAGGCCCCAGGAGCACAGATACGCAGTATTTT. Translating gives CASSVGPRSTDTQYF.

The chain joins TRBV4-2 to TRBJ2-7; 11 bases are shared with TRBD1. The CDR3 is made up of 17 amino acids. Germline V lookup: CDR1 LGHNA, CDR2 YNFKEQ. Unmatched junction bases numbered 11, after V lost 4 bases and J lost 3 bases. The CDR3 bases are TGTGCCAGCAGCCGCACAGCCGGGACAGGGGGAATCTACGAGCAGTACTTC. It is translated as CASSRTAGTGGIYEQYF.

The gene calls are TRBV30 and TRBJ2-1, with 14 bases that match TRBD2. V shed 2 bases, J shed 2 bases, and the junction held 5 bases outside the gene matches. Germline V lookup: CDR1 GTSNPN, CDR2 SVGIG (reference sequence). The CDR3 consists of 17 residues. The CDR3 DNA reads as TGTGCCTGGAGTAGGACTAGCGGGAGGCGGGCCTACAATGAGCAGTTCTTC. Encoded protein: CAWSRTSGRRAYNEQFF.

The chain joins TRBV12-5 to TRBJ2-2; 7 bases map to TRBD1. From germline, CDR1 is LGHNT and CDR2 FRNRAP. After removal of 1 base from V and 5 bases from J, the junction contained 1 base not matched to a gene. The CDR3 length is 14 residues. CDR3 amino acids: CASGLAGGTGELFF. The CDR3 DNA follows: TGTGCTAGTGGTTTGGCAGGGGGAACCGGGGAGCTGTTTTTT.

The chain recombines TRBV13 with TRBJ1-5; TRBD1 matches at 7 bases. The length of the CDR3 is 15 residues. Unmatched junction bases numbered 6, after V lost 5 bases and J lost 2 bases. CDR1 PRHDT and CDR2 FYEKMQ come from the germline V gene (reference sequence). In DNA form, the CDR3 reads TGTGCCAGCAGCAGGGGGCGATGGGGCAATCAGCCCCAGCATTTT. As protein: CASSRGRWGNQPQHF.

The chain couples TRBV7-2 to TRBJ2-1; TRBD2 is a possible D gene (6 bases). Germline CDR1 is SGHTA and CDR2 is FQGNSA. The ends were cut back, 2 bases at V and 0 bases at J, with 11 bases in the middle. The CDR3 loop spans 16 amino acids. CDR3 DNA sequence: TGTGCCAGCAGCTTATCTAGCGCCAGCTCCTACAATGAGCAGTTCTTC. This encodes CASSLSSASSYNEQFF.

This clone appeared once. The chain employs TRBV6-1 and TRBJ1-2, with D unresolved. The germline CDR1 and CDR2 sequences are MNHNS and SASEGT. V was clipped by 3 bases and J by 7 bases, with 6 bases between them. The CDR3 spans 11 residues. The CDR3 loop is CASSENSGYTF. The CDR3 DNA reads TGTGCCAGCAGTGAGAACAGTGGCTACACCTTC.

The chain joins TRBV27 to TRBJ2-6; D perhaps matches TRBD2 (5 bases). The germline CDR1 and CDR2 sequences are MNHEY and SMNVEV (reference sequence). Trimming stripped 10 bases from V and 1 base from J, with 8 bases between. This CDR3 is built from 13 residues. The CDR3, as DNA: TGTGCCACCCGGAGGTCTGGGGCCAACGTCCTGACTTTC. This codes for CATRRSGANVLTF.